This T cell receptor (beta chain) was recovered during a study of blood T cell repertoires in COVID-19. Study at large: Acute-phase and convalescent COVID-19 samples originated in the United States, Italy and Spain.

In the original workflow: Estimated nucleated cell counts came from reference gene primer amplification. Only in-frame clones appear in the TCRdb table, and some are missing; sequencing was by immunoSEQ multiplex PCR. V and J calls and clone size are those listed in that table; D and trimming were worked out from the DNA. In the table there are a few hundred thousand clones, around 82% of which are singletons. A note on this clone: Other DNA variants within this sample encode the same CDR3.

The sequenced sample consisted of peripheral blood. The sequence came from a human donor with COVID-19, enrolled during active disease. The donor label of this sample is uncertain.

The CDR3 protein is CASSLGGQAGAFF. CDR3 coding DNA: TGCGCCAGCAGCTTGGGGGGACAGGCGGGAGCTTTCTTT. This chain joins TRBV5-1 and TRBJ1-1; TRBD1 matches 8 bases. The ends lost 0 bases at V and 10 bases at J; junction bases unmatched: 5. This CDR3 has 13 residues. Germline V lookup: CDR1 SGHRS, CDR2 YFSETQ.